The 20 T cell receptor beta chains below come from one sample, sequenced in a study of human T cells and chemical hapten exposure. TCRdb recomputed calls from the RACE reads with MiXCR, one row per CDR3 protein. The table includes 150,000 to 200,000 distinct CDR3 sequences, around a quarter detected once. Time point reported: patch test 3, about 24 weeks after DPC sensitization. Treatment defined: therapeutic diphenylcyclopropenone sensitization with weekly scalp DPC. The starting material was whole blood, obtained in connection with sensitization to the hapten diphenylcyclopropenone (DPC). Receptors were obtained from a woman between 18 and 29 years old with alopecia areata. Some clones in this sample may be carry-over from other donors' samples.

Turning to this clonotype: One junction end disagrees with the germline gene, perhaps due to a read error. The rearrangement uses TRBV6-4 and TRBJ2-7; D assignment may be TRBD1 or TRBD2 (5 bases each). This CDR3 is 10 amino acids long. Germline loops: CDR1 MRHNA, CDR2 SNTAGT. CDR3: CAHSRDVWDF. The CDR3 nucleotides read TGTGCCCACAGCCGGGACGTATGGGACTTC.

This clonotype appeared a few times. The gene calls are TRBV7-2 and TRBJ2-7; 11 bases match TRBD1. CDR1 is SGHTA and CDR2 is FQGNSA in the germline V gene. CDR3 size: 17 residues. Trimming removed 5 bases from V and 6 bases from J; junction bases left unmatched: 15. This CDR3 reads CASSLGARGQGVREQYF. The DNA for the CDR3 is TGTGCCAGCAGCCTAGGGGCGCGGGGACAGGGGGTTCGCGAGCAGTACTTC.

This clonotype came up a few times. The chain employs TRBV12-3 or TRBV12-4 and TRBJ1-1, with D unclear. The CDR3 has 15 amino acids. The V end was cut by 3 bases, the J end by 4 bases, with 15 bases between. CDR3 in DNA: TGTGCCAGCAGTTTCTCAAGGGCACCCGGCACTGAAGCTTTCTTT. It encodes CASSFSRAPGTEAFF.

J is TRBJ2-3 and V is TRBV24-1; D unclear. Trimming shortened V by 4 bases and J by 3 bases, and 13 bases separated the two germline ends. Germline CDR1 and CDR2: KGHDR and SFDVKD. This CDR3 has 15 amino acids. Here the CDR3 DNA reads TGTGCCACCAGTGACTATACCCTCGGGACAGATACGCAGTATTTT. Residues: CATSDYTLGTDTQYF.

Concerning this clonotype: Because it lacks the conserved phenylalanine or tryptophan at the end, this CDR3 is likely a read error. This chain links TRBV29-1 with TRBJ1-5; TRBD1 matches 8 bases. Germline V gene data show CDR1 as SQVTM and CDR2 as ANQGSEA. With 4 bases clipped from V and 5 bases from J, the junction kept 4 bases outside the gene matches. This CDR3 is 13 amino acids long. This CDR3 is CSVVDRVDQPQHS. CDR3 DNA sequence: TGCAGCGTTGTGGACAGGGTTGATCAGCCCCAGCATTCT.

The table lists this clonotype with a few counts. The V gene is TRBV5-1, the J gene TRBJ2-7; D gene uncertain. The germline V and J ends were trimmed by 0 bases and 3 bases, with 10 bases remaining between them. CDR3 length: 14 residues. Germline lookup yields CDR1 SGHRS and CDR2 YFSETQ. The CDR3 coding sequence is TGCGCCAGCAGCTTGGTCTCTGAGTTCTACGAGCAGTACTTC. It specifies CASSLVSEFYEQYF.

This clonotype was counted only a few times. J is TRBJ2-7 and V is TRBV4-2; perhaps TRBD2 as D (6 bases). Germline V gene sequence: CDR1 LGHNA, CDR2 YNFKEQ. Trimming removed 11 bases from V and 0 bases from J, with 26 bases in between. The CDR3 is made up of 17 amino acids. CDR3 amino acids: CASGRGSRGYSSYEQYF. The CDR3 coding sequence is TGTGCCTCGGGACGGGGGAGCCGGGGTTACAGCTCCTACGAGCAGTACTTC.

The V gene is TRBV6-5, the J gene TRBJ2-7; 7 bases match TRBD1. CDR3 size: 13 residues. Unmatched junction bases numbered 6, after V lost 5 bases and J lost 5 bases. The germline V gene has CDR1 MNHEY and CDR2 SVGAGI. The CDR3 DNA reads TGTGCCAGCAGTCCAAGACAGGGCGACGAGCAGTACTTC. Translating it yields CASSPRQGDEQYF.

This clonotype was counted between two and nine times. The rearrangement uses TRBV10-3 and TRBJ2-7; the D gene is possibly TRBD1 (6 bases). Between the trimmed V and J ends, which lost 4 bases and 2 bases, there was a span of 18 bases. CDR3 length equals 16 residues. Germline V lookup: CDR1 ENHRY, CDR2 SYGVKD. The CDR3 here is CAISVFLRRDTYEQYF. The DNA of the CDR3 is TGTGCCATCAGTGTTTTTCTTCGCCGGGACACCTACGAGCAGTACTTC.

This clonotype came up a few times. The chain employs TRBV7-2 and TRBJ2-7; 7 positions agree with TRBD1. The CDR3 extends over 14 amino acids. CDR1 is SGHTA, CDR2 FQGNSA, per germline. The ends lost 3 bases at V and 6 bases at J; junction bases unmatched: 8. CDR3 DNA: TGTGCCAGCAGCTTCGGACAGGTCCCGTTCGAGCAGTACTTC. Protein: CASSFGQVPFEQYF.

This clonotype has at least ten counts. CDR3 in amino acids: CSAPKAGGRDEQYF. CDR3 sequence (DNA): TGCAGTGCTCCCAAAGCGGGGGGGCGGGACGAGCAGTACTTC. This chain uses TRBV20-1 with TRBJ2-7; TRBD2 matches at 10 bases. The CDR3 loop spans 14 amino acids. From germline, CDR1 is DFQATT and CDR2 SNEGSKA (reference sequence). Trimming removed 5 bases from V and 5 bases from J; junction bases left unmatched: 9.

The V call is TRBV27, the J call TRBJ2-3, with D hard to call. CDR1 MNHEY and CDR2 SMNVEV come from the germline V gene (reference sequence). The CDR3 runs 14 residues. Trimming removed 3 bases at V and 4 bases at J, with 11 bases between. The CDR3 is CASSFLLRADTQYF. CDR3 sequence (DNA): TGTGCCAGCAGTTTTTTACTACGGGCAGATACGCAGTATTTT.

This clonotype occurred once. The chain uses TRBV29-1 and TRBJ2-7, with a possible D match to TRBD1 (6 bases). This CDR3 contains 14 residues. Germline values: CDR1 SQVTM, CDR2 ANQGSEA. Trimming took off 8 bases at V and 0 bases at J, with 17 bases between the two ends. The CDR3 nucleotides are TGCAGCCCCCGAAGTTGGACAGCCTCCTACGAGCAGTACTTC. Its translation: CSPRSWTASYEQYF.

This clonotype has a handful of counts. This chain links TRBV6-4 with TRBJ1-4; D possibly corresponds to TRBD1 (5 bases). The V gene's germline CDR1 is MRHNA and CDR2 SNTAGT. This CDR3 has 13 residues. With 6 bases removed from V and 4 bases from J, the gap between germline ends came to 9 bases. CDR3 protein: CASSRDFNEKLFF. The DNA for the CDR3 is TGTGCCAGCAGCCGGGACTTTAATGAAAAACTGTTTTTT.

This sequence joins TRBV15 and TRBJ1-5, with D tentatively TRBD1 (6 bases). The CDR3 runs 14 residues. Trimming removed 7 bases from V and 1 base from J, with 11 bases in between. CDR1 LNHNV and CDR2 YYDKDF come from the germline V gene (reference sequence). The CDR3 nucleotides are TGTGCCACCACCTCAGGGGTCAGCAATCAGCCCCAGCATTTT. Translating gives CATTSGVSNQPQHF.

Only a few counts were recorded for this clonotype. The chain carries TRBV4-1 and TRBJ1-1; no firm D call. This CDR3 spans 15 amino acids. Trimming pared 0 bases from V and 1 base from J, leaving 9 bases between. Germline V lookup: CDR1 MGHRA, CDR2 YSYEKL. CDR3 sequence reads: CASSQDRAANTEAFF. The CDR3 coding sequence is TGCGCCAGCAGCCAAGATCGGGCGGCGAACACTGAAGCTTTCTTT.

This chain links TRBV10-3 with TRBJ2-3; 9 bases match TRBD1. Per germline, CDR1 ENHRY and CDR2 SYGVKD. The CDR3 is 15 residues long. J gave up 5 bases and V 4 bases, and 7 bases lay outside the gene matches. CDR3 bases: TGTGCCATCAGTGGCGGACAGGGGCGGATAGATACGCAGTATTTT. The encoded protein is CAISGGQGRIDTQYF.

This clonotype was seen more than once but under ten times. CDR3 sequence reads: CASSRSRANVLTF. DNA of the CDR3: TGTGCCAGCAGCCGGTCGAGGGCCAACGTCCTGACTTTC. The chain couples TRBV9 to TRBJ2-6; D gene uncertain. V dropped 4 bases and J dropped 5 bases, with 7 bases sitting between them. The CDR3 runs 13 residues. The germline V gene encodes CDR1 SGDLS and CDR2 YYNGEE.

The rearrangement joins TRBV9 to TRBJ2-1; D unclear. Trimming removed 0 bases at V and 2 bases at J, with 6 bases between. This CDR3 is built from 14 residues. Germline V gives CDR1 SGDLS, CDR2 YYNGEE. CDR3 region: CASSVGGPYNEQFF. The CDR3 nucleotides read TGTGCCAGCAGCGTAGGGGGTCCCTACAATGAGCAGTTCTTC.

This clonotype has just a few counts. The rearrangement joins TRBV6-1 to TRBJ2-5; D tentatively fits TRBD1 or TRBD2 (6 bases each). The V gene lost 4 bases and the J gene lost 7 bases, with 10 bases spanning the gap. The germline gives CDR1 MNHNS, CDR2 SASEGT. This CDR3 has 12 residues. The CDR3, as DNA: TGTGCCAGCAGTGGGGGGCGGGGGACCCAGTACTTC. Amino acid sequence: CASSGGRGTQYF.